The T cell receptor (beta chain) described here comes from a study of a mutant IDH1 vaccine in newly diagnosed glioma. Study-wide background: Before enrollment, patients got radiotherapy alone, temozolomide alone, or mostly the combination.

Assay used: immunoSEQ multiplex PCR; TCRdb lists only in-frame clones, some missing. Of over 30,000 clones listed, approximately 80% are singletons. Germline CDR1 and CDR2: SNHLY and FYNNEI. The CDR3 is 14 residues long. Trimming pared 5 bases from V and 1 base from J, leaving 11 bases between. Indicated time point: week 5, during vaccination. Every vaccination contained 300 ug of the mutant IDH1 20-mer peptide and was paired with topical imiquimod. For this clone: The target antigen is unknown.

Specimen: PBMCs, collected from a glioma patient whose treatment included an IDH1 peptide vaccine. The genes are TRBV2 and TRBJ1-1; D not certain. The source is a man aged 25 to 40 with glioma. CDR3: CASSQGRGNTEAFF. The DNA for the CDR3 is TGTGCCAGCAGTCAAGGACGGGGGAACACTGAAGCTTTCTTT. Supplemented by reference TRBV2 and TRBJ1-1, the full variable domain reads EPEVTQTPSHQVTQMGQEVILRCVPISNHLYFYWYRQILGQKVEFLVSFYNNEISEKSEIFDDQFSVERPDGSNFTLKIRSTKLEDSAMYFCASSQGRGNTEAFFGQGTRLTVV.